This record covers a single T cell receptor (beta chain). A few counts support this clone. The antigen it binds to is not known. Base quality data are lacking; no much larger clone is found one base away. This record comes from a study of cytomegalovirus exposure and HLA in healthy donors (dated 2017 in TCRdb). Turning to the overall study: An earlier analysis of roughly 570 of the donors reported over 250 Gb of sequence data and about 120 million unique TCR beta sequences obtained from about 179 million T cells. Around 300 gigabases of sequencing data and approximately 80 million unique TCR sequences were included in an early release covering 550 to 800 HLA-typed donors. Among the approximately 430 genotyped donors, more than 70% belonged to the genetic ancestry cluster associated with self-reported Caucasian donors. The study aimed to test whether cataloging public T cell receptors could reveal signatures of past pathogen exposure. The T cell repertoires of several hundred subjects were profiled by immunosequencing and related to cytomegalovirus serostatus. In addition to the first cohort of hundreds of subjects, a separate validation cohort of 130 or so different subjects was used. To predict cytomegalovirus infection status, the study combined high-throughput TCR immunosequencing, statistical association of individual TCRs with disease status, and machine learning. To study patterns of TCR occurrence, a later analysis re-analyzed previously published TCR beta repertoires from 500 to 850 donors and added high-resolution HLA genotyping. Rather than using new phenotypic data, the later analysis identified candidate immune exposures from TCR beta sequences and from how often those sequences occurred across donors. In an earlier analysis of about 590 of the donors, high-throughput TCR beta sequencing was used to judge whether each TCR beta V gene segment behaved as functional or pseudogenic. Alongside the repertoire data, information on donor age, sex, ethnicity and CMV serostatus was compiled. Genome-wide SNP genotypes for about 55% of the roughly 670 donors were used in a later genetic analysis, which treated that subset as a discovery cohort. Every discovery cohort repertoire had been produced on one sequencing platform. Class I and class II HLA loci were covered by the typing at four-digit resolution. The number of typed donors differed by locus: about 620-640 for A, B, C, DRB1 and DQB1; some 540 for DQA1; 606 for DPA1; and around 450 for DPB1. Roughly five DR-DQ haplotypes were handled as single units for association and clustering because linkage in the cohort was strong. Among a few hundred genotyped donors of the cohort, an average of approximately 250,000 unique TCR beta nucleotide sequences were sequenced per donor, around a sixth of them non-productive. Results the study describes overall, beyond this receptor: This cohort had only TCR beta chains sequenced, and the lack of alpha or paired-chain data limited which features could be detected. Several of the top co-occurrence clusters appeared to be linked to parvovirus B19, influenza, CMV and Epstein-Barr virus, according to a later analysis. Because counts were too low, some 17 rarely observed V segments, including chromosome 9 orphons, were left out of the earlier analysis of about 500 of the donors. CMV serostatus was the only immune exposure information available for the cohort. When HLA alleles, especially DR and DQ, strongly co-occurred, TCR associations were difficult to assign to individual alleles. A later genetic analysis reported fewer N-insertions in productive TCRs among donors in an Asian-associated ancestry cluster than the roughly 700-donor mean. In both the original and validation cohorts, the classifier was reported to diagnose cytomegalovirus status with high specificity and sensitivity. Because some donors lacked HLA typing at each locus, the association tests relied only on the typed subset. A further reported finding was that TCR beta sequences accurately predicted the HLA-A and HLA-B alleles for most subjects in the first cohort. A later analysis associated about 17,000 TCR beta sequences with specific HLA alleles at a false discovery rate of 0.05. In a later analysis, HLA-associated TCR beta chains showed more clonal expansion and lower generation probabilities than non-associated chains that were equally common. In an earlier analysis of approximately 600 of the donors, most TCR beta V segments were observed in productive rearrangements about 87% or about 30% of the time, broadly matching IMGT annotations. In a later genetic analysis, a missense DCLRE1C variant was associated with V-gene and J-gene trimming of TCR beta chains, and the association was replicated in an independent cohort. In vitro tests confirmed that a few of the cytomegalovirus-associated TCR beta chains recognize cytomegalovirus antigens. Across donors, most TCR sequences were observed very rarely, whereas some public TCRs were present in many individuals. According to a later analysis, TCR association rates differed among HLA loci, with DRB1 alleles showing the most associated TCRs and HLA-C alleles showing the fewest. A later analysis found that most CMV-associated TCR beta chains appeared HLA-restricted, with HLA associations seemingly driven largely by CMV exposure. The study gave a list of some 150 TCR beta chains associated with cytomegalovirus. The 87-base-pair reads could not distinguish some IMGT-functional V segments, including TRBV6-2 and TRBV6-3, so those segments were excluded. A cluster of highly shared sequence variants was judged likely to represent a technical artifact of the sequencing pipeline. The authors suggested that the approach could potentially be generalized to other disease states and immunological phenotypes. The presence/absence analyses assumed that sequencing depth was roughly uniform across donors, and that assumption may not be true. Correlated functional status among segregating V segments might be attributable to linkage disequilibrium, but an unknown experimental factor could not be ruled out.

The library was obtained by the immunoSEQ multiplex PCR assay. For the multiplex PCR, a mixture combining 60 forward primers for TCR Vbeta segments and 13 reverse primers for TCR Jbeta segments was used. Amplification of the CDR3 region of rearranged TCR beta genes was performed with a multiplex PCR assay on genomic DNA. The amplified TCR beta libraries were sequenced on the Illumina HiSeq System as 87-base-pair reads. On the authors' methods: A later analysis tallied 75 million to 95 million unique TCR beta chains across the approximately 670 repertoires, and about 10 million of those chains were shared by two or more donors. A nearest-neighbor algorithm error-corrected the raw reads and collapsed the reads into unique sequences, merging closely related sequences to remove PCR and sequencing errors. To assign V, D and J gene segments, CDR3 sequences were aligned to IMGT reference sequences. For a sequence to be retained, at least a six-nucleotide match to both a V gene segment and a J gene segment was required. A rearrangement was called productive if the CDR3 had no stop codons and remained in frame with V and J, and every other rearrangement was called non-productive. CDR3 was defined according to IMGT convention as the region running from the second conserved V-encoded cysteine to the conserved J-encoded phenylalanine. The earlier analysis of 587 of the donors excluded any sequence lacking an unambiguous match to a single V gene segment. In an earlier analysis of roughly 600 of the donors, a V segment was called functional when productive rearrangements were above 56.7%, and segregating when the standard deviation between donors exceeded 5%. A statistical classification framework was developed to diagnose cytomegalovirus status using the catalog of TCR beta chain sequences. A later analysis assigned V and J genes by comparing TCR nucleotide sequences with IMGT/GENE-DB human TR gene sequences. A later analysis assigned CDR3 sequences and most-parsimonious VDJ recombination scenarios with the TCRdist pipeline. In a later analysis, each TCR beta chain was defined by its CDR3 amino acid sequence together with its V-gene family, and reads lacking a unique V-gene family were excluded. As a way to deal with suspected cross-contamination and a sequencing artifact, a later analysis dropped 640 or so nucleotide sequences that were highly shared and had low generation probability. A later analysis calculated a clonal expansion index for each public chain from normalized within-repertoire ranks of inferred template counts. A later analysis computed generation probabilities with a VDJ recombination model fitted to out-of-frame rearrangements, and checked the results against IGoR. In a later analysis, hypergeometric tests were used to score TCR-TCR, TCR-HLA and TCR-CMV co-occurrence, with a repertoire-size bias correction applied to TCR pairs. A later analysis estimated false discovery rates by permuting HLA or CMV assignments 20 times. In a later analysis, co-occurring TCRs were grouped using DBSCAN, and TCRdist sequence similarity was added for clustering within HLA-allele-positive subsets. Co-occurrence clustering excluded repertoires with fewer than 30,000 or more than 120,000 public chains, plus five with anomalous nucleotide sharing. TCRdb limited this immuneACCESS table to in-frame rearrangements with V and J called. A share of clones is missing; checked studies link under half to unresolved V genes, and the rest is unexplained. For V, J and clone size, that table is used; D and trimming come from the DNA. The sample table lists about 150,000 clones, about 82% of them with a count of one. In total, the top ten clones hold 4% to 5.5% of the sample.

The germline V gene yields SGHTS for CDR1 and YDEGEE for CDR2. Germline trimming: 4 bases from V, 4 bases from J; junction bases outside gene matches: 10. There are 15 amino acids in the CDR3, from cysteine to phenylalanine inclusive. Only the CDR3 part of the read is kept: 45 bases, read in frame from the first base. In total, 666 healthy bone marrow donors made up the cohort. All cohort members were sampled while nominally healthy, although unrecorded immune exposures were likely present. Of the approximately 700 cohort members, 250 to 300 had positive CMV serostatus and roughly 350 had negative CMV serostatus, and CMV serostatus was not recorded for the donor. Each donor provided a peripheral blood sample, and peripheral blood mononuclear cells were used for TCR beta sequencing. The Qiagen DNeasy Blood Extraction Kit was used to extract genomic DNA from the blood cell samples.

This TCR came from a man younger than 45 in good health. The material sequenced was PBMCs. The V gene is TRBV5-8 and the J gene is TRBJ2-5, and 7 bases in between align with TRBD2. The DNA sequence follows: TGTGCCAGCAGCCGGTCCGGGAGGCCAGGAGAGACCCAGTACTTC. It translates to CASSRSGRPGETQYF.